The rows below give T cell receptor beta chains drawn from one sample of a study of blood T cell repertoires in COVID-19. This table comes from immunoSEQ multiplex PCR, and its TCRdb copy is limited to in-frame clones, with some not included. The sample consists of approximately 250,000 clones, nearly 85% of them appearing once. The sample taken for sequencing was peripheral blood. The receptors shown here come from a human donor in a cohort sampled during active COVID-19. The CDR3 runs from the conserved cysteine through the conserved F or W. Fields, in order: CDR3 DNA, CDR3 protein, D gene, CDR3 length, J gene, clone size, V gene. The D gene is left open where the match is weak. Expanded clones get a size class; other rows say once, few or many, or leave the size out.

TGTGCCAGCAGTATAGCCGGGACAGGAAACTACGAGCAGTACTTC	CASSIAGTGNYEQYF	TRBD1	15	TRBJ2-7	NA	TRBV11-2
TGTGCCAGCAGCCCTGTAGGGGTTCTCTCTGAAGCTTTCTTT	CASSPVGVLSEAFF	NA	14	TRBJ1-1	NA	TRBV28
TGTGCCAGCTCGCTTCAGGGGACAAACTCTGGGGCCAACGTCCTGACTTTC	CASSLQGTNSGANVLTF	NA	17	TRBJ2-6	NA	TRBV18
TGTGCCAGCAGCCAAAGCGCCACCTACTACGAGCAGTACTTC	CASSQSATYYEQYF	NA	14	TRBJ2-7	NA	TRBV3-1/TRBV3-2
TGTGCCAGCAGAGGACAGGGGTATAGCAATCAGCCCCAGCATTTT	CASRGQGYSNQPQHF	TRBD1	15	TRBJ1-5	NA	TRBV27
TGTGCCAGCAGCTTGAGAGTAACAGATACGCAGTATTTT	CASSLRVTDTQYF	NA	13	TRBJ2-3	NA	TRBV11-3
TGTGCCAGCAGTCGGGACAGGCAAACCACCTACGAGCAGTACTTC	CASSRDRQTTYEQYF	TRBD1	15	TRBJ2-7	once	TRBV6-5
TGTGCCAGCAGCTTGGGGGGACAGGGGGCCACAGATACGCAGTATTTT	CASSLGGQGATDTQYF	TRBD1	16	TRBJ2-3	NA	TRBV5-4
TGTGCCAGCAGTTCGACAGGGCTGGGGACCCAGTACTTC	CASSSTGLGTQYF	TRBD1	13	TRBJ2-5	NA	TRBV27
TGCAGCGTTGGGGACAGGACTGGGGCCAACGTCCTGACTTTC	CSVGDRTGANVLTF	TRBD1	14	TRBJ2-6	NA	TRBV29-1
TGTGCCAGCAGCTTAGCACGTAGCGGGGGGGCCGGGAATGAGCAGTTCTTC	CASSLARSGGAGNEQFF	TRBD2	17	TRBJ2-1	NA	TRBV7-2
TGTGCCAGCAGCCAAGTATGGCGAGGCACTGAAGCTTTCTTT	CASSQVWRGTEAFF	NA	14	TRBJ1-1	NA	TRBV3-1/TRBV3-2
TGTGCCAGCTGGTTTGGCGGGAGGGACACCGGGGAGCTGTTTTTT	CASWFGGRDTGELFF	TRBD2	15	TRBJ2-2	NA	TRBV27
TGTGCCAGTAGTCTACGGACAGGTTCCCTTTACGAGCAGTACTTC	CASSLRTGSLYEQYF	TRBD1	15	TRBJ2-7	few	TRBV19
TGTGCCACTGGGTGGACAGGGGCCAAAAACATTCAGTACTTC	CATGWTGAKNIQYF	TRBD1	14	TRBJ2-4	NA	TRBV6-5
TGTGCCAGCAGCGGACTAGCCGGAGGTCTTGGGGAGACCCAGTACTTC	CASSGLAGGLGETQYF	TRBD2	16	TRBJ2-5	NA	TRBV2
TGTGCCAGCAGCTTAGCCCGGGGTGATAACACTGAAGCTTTCTTT	CASSLARGDNTEAFF	NA	15	TRBJ1-1	NA	TRBV11-2